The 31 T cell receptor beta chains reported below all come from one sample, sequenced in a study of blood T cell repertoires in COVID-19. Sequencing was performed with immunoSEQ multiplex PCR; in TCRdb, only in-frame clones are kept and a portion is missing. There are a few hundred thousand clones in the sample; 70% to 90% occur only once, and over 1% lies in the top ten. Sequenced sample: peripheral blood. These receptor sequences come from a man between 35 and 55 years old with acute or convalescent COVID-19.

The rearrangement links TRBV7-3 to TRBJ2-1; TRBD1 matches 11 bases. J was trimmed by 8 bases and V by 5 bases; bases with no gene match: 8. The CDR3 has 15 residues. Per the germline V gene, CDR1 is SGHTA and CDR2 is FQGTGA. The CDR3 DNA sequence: TGTGCCAGCAGCGAGGCCGGGACAGGGGGGTATGAGCAGTTCTTC. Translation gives CASSEAGTGGYEQFF.

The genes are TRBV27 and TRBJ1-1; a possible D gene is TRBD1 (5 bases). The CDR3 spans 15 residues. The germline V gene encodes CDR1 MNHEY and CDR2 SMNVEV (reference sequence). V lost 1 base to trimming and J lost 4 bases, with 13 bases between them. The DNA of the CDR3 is TGTGCCAGCAGTTTATTCGGGGGTTTTGGCACTGAAGCTTTCTTT. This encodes CASSLFGGFGTEAFF.

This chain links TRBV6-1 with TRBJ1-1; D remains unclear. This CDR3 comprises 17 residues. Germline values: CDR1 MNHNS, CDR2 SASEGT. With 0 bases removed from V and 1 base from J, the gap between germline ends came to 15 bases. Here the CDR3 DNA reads TGTGCCAGCAGTGAAGCACAGTCTTCATACCGGAACACTGAAGCTTTCTTT. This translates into CASSEAQSSYRNTEAFF.

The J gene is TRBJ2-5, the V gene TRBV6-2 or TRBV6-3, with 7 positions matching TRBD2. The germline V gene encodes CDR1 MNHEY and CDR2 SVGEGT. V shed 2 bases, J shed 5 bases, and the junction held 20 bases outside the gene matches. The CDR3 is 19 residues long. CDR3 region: CASSYPPGERGFGRETQYF. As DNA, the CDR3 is TGTGCCAGCAGTTACCCCCCGGGGGAGCGGGGATTCGGCAGGGAGACCCAGTACTTC.

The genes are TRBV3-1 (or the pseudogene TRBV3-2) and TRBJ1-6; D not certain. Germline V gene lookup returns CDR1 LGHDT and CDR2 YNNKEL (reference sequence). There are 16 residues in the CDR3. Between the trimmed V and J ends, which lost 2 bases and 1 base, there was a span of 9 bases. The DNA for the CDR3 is TGTGCCAGCAGCCAAACGGAGGGTTCCTATAATTCACCCCTCCACTTT. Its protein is CASSQTEGSYNSPLHF.

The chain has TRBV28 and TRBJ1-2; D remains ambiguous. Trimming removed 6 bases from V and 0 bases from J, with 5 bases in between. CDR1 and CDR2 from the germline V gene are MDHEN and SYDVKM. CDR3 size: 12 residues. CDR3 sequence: CASRHTNYGYTF. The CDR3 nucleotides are TGTGCCAGCAGACATACTAACTATGGCTACACCTTC.

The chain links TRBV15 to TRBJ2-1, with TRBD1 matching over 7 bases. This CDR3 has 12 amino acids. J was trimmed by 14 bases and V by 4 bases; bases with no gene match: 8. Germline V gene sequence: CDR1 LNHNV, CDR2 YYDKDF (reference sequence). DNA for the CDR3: TGTGCCACCAGCAAAACAGGGGTAGGGGAGTTCTTC. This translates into CATSKTGVGEFF.

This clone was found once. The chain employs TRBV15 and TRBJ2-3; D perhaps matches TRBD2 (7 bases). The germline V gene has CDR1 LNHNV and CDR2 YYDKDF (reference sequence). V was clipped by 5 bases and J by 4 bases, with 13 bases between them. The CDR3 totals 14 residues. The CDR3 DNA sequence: TGTGCCACCAGCTCCCCGGGGGGCCCAGATACGCAGTATTTT. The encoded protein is CATSSPGGPDTQYF.

The CDR3 DNA reads as TGTGCCACTACAGGGGATGGGGAGACCCAGTACTTC. Amino acids: CATTGDGETQYF. The V and J genes are TRBV24-1 and TRBJ2-5, with 7 bases aligning to TRBD1. Per the germline V gene, CDR1 is KGHDR and CDR2 is SFDVKD. The CDR3 loop spans 12 amino acids. V dropped 10 bases and J dropped 5; count of bases not matched to a gene: 6.

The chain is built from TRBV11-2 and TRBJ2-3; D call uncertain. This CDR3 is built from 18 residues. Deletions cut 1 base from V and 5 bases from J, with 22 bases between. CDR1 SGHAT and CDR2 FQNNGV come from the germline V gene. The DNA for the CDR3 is TGTGCCAGCAGCTTAGTATATACGGGTAGAGTCGCCAGAGATACGCAGTATTTT. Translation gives CASSLVYTGRVARDTQYF.

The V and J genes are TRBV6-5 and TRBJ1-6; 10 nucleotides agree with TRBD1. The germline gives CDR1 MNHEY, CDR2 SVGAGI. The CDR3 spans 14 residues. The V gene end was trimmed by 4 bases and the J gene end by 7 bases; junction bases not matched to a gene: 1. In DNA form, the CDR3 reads TGTGCCAGCAGTTCGGGACAGGGGAATTCACCCCTCCACTTT. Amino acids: CASSSGQGNSPLHF.

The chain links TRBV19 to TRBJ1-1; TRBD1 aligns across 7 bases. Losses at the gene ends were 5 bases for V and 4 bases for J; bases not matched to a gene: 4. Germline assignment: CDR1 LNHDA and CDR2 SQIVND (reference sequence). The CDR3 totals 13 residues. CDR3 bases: TGTGCCAGTAGTTCCTCAGGGGGCACTGAAGCTTTCTTT. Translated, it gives CASSSSGGTEAFF.

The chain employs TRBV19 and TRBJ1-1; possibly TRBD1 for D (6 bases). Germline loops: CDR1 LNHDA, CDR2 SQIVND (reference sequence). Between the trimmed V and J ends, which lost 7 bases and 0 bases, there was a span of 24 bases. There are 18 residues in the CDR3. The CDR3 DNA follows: TGTGCCAGTAACGAGTCCCCAGGGGAGTGGGGGATGAACACTGAAGCTTTCTTT. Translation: CASNESPGEWGMNTEAFF.

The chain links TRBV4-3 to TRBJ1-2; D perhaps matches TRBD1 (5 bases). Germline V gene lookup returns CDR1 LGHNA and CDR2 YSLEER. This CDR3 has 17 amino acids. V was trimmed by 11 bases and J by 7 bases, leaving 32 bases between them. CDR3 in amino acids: CAPSQTTNRHGGGGYTF. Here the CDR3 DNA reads TGCGCCCCCAGCCAAACAACCAACCGGCACGGGGGGGGTGGCTACACCTTC.

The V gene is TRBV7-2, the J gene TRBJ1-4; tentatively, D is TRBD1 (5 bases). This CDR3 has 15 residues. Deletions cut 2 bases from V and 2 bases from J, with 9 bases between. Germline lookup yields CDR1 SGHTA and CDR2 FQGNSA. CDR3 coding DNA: TGTGCCAGCAGCTTACTTCGGGGGACTAATGAAAAACTGTTTTTT. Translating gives CASSLLRGTNEKLFF.

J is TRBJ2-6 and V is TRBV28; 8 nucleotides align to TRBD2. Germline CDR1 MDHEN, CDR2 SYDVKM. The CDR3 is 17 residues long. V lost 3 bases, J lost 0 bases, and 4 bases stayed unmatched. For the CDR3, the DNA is TGTGCCAGCAGTTTGGGGACTAGTCGCTCTGGGGCCAACGTCCTGACTTTC. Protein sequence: CASSLGTSRSGANVLTF.

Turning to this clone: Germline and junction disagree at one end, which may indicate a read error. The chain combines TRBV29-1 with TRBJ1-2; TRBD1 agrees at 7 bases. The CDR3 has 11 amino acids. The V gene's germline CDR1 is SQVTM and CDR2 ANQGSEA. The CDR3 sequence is CSVEDNGQDSF. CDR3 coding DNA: TGCAGCGTTGAAGATAACGGACAGGACTCCTTC.

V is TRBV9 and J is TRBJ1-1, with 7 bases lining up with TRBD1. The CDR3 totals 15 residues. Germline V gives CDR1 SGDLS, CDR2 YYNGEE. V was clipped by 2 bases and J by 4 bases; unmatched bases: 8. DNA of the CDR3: TGTGCCAGCAGCGTTGCCAAGGCAGGGGGCACTGAAGCTTTCTTT. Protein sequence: CASSVAKAGGTEAFF.

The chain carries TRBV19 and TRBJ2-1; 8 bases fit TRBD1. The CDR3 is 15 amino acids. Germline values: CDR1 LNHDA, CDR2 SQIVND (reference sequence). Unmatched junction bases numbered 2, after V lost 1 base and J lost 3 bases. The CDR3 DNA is TGTGCCAGTAGTATAGGGACAGGGTACTACAATGAGCAGTTCTTC. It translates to CASSIGTGYYNEQFF.

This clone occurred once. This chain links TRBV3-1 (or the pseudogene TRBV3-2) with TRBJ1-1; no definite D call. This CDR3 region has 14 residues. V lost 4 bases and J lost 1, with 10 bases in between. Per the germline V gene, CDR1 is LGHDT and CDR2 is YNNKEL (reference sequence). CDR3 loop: CASSLHAGNTEAFF. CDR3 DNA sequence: TGTGCCAGCAGCCTGCACGCGGGGAACACTGAAGCTTTCTTT.

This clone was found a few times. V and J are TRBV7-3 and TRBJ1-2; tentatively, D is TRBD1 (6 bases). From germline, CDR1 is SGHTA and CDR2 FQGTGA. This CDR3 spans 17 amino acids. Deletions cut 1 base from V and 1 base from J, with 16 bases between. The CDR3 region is CASSLRGDRTLNYGYTF. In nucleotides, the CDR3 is TGTGCCAGCAGCTTAAGAGGAGACAGGACCCTTAACTATGGCTACACCTTC.

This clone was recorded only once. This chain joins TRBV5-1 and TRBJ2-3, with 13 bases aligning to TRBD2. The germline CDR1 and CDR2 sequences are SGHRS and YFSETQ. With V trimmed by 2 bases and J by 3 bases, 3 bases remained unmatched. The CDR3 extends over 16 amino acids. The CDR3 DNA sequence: TGCGCCAGCAGCTTAGGACTAGCGGGGGAAACAGATACGCAGTATTTT. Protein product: CASSLGLAGETDTQYF.

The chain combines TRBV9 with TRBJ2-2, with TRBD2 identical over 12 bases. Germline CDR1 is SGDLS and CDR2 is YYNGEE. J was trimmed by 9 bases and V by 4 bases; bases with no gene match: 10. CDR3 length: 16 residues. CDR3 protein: CASSPPASGGARELFF. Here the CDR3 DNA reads TGTGCCAGCAGCCCACCGGCTAGCGGGGGGGCTCGGGAGCTGTTTTTT.

The DNA for the CDR3 is TGTGCCAGCGGTCGGGGCACTGAAGCTTTCTTT. Encoded protein: CASGRGTEAFF. V and J are TRBV6-5 and TRBJ1-1; unclear D gene. The CDR3 extends over 11 amino acids. The V and J ends lost 8 bases and 4 bases respectively, with 8 bases between them. Germline V gives CDR1 MNHEY, CDR2 SVGAGI.

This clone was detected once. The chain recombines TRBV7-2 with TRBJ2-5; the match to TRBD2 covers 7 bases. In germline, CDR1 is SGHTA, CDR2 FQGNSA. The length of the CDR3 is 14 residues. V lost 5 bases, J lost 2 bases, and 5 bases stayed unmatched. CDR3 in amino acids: CASSILAPQETQYF. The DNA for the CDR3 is TGTGCCAGCAGCATACTAGCGCCACAAGAGACCCAGTACTTC.

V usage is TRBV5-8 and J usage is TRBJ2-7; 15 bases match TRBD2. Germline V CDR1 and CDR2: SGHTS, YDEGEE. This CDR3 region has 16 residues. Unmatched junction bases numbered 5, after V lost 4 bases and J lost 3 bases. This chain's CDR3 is CASSTGTSGGIYEQYF. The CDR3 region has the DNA TGTGCCAGCAGCACCGGGACTAGCGGGGGGATCTACGAGCAGTACTTC.

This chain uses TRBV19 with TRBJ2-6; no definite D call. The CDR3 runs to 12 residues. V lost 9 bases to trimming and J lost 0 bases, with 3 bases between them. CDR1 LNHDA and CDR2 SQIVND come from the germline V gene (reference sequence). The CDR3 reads CASHSGANVLTF. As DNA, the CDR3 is TGTGCCAGCCACTCTGGGGCCAACGTCCTGACTTTC.

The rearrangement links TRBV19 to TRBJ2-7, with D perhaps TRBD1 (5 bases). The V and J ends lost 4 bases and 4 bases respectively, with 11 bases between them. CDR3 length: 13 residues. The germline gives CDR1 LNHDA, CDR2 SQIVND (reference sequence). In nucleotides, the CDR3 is TGTGCCAGTAGTACCCAGGGTCAGTACGAGCAGTACTTC. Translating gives CASSTQGQYEQYF.

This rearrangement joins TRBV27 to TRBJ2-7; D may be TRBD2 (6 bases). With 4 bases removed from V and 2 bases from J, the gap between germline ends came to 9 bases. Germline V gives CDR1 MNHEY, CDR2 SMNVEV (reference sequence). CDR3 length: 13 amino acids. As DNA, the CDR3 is TGTGCCAGCAGTTACGGAGGGACCTACGAGCAGTACTTC. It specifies CASSYGGTYEQYF.

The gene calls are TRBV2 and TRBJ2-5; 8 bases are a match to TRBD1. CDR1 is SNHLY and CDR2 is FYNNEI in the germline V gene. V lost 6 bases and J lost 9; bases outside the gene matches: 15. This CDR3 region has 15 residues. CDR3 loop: CASSKDRGRRGAQYF. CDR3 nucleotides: TGTGCCAGCAGCAAAGACAGGGGTAGGCGTGGGGCCCAGTACTTC.

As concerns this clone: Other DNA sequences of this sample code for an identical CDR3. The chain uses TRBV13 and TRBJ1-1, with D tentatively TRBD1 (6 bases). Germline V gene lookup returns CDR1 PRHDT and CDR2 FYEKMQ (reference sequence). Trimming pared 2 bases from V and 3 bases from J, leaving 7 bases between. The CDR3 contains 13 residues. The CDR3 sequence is CASSLQGYTEAFF. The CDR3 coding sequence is TGTGCCAGCAGCTTACAGGGGTACACTGAAGCTTTCTTT.